This record covers a single T cell receptor beta chain. Germline assignment: CDR1 MNHNS and CDR2 SASEGT. The CDR3 extends over 14 amino acids. V gave up 1 base and J gave up 9 bases; unmatched junction bases: 4. This specimen belongs to a study of shared clonotypes between healthy human individuals. Measured with immunoSEQ multiplex PCR; TCRdb has only the in-frame clones, and not every one. The sample yields roughly 500,000 clones, 95% to 96% seen once. This chain joins TRBV6-1 and TRBJ2-1, with 9 bases matching TRBD2. The receptor's source is a woman aged 30 to 39 in good health. The sequencing input was naive CD4+ T cells sorted from blood. Subset defined: CD45RA+ positively selected. The CDR3 DNA is TGTGCCAGCAGTGAAGTTCTAGCGGGGATTGAGCAGTTCTTC. Translating gives CASSEVLAGIEQFF.